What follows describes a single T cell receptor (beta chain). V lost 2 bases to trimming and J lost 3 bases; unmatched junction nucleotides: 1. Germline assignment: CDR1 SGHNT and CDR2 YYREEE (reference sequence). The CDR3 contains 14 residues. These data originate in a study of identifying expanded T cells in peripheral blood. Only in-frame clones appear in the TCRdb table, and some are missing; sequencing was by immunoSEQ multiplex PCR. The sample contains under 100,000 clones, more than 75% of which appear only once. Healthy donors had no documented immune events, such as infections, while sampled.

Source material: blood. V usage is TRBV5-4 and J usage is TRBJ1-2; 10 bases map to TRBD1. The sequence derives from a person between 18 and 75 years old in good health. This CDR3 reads CASSLGTGDYGYTF. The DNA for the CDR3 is TGTGCCAGCAGCTTAGGGACAGGGGACTATGGCTACACCTTC.